This is a list of T cell receptor beta chains from one sample in a study of a mutant IDH1 vaccine in newly diagnosed glioma. Antigen specificity for these receptors is unknown. The protocol was immunoSEQ multiplex PCR, while the TCRdb copy is restricted to in-frame clones and leaves out a portion. The sample shows about 39,000 clones, 80% of them seen only once. The source material was peripheral blood mononuclear cells (PBMCs), sampled from a glioma patient whose treatment included an IDH1 peptide vaccine. These receptors came from a woman under 40 with glioma. Some clones in this sample may be carry-over from other donors' samples. Each CDR3 is given with its conserved first and last residue. The order of the fields is J gene, V gene, clone size, D gene, CDR3 protein, CDR3 DNA. The D gene is left open where the match is weak. Expanded clones are given a class, and other clones once, few, many or no size at all.

TRBJ1-1 TRBV7-9 few . CASSPTAVAPGTAFF TGTGCCAGCAGCCCCACGGCCGTCGCCCCGGGTACGGCTTTCTTT
TRBJ2-5 TRBV25-1 . TRBD2 CASSEGLGGYQETQYF TGTGCCAGCAGTGAGGGTCTCGGGGGGTACCAAGAGACCCAGTACTTC
TRBJ2-7 TRBV5-1 . . CASSSDRRQYF TGCGCCAGCAGCTCGGACCGCCGGCAGTACTTC
TRBJ1-2 TRBV6-1 . . CASTRGAVEGGYTF TGTGCCAGCACGCGGGGGGCCGTCGAGGGTGGCTACACCTTC
TRBJ2-7 TRBV6-5 . . CASSFGQQSYEQYF TGTGCCAGCAGTTTCGGACAGCAATCCTACGAGCAGTACTTC
TRBJ2-2 TRBV5-4 . . CASSPTGPGELFF TGTGCCAGCAGCCCAACAGGGCCCGGGGAGCTGTTTTTT
TRBJ1-1 TRBV6-1 . . CASSESSGRRTEAFF TGTGCCAGCAGTGAAAGCAGTGGGAGGCGTACTGAAGCTTTCTTT
TRBJ2-1 TRBV30 . . CAWSVFFPGNEQFF TGTGCCTGGAGTGTATTTTTCCCTGGGAATGAGCAGTTCTTC
TRBJ1-1 TRBV6-4 once TRBD1 CASSLGTGGTEAFF TGTGCCAGCAGCCTTGGGACAGGGGGCACTGAAGCTTTCTTT
TRBJ1-3 TRBV7-8 . . CASSTTGSGNTIYF TGTGCCAGCAGCACAACAGGGTCGGGAAACACCATATATTTT
TRBJ2-3 TRBV29-1 . TRBD2 CSVEGVAGADTQYF TGCAGCGTTGAAGGGGTAGCGGGAGCAGATACGCAGTATTTT
TRBJ1-1 TRBV6-5 . . CASSYSTNKMAEAFF TGTGCCAGCAGTTACTCCACAAATAAGATGGCTGAAGCTTTCTTT
TRBJ2-2 TRBV19 . TRBD1 CASSILQGAGELFF TGTGCCAGTAGTATTTTACAGGGGGCCGGGGAGCTGTTTTTT
TRBJ1-1 TRBV7-3 few . CASSPGGTEAFF TGTGCCAGCAGCCCAGGAGGCACTGAAGCTTTCTTT
TRBJ1-4 TRBV19 once . CASRRRQGTNEKLFF TGTGCCAGTAGACGACGCCAGGGAACTAATGAAAAACTGTTTTTT
TRBJ2-7 TRBV27 . TRBD2 CASSPLTSGGYEQYF TGTGCCAGCAGTCCCCTGACTAGCGGAGGCTACGAGCAGTACTTC
TRBJ1-4 TRBV19 . TRBD1 CASSRGTGSRQEKLFF TGTGCCAGTAGTAGGGGGACAGGTAGCCGACAGGAAAAACTGTTTTTT
TRBJ2-7 TRBV6-1 . . CASSSGGGQDEQYF TGTGCCAGCTCCTCCGGTGGGGGGCAAGACGAGCAGTACTTC
TRBJ2-1 TRBV5-1 . TRBD1 CASSKGQGAYHEQFF TGCGCCAGCAGCAAGGGACAGGGTGCTTACCATGAGCAGTTCTTC
TRBJ2-2 TRBV10-3 . TRBD1 CAISGTGGSGELFF TGTGCCATCTCGGGGACAGGGGGCTCCGGGGAGCTGTTTTTT
TRBJ1-1 TRBV19 . . CASSAGGGGTEAFF TGTGCCAGTAGTGCCGGAGGCGGAGGGACTGAAGCTTTCTTT
TRBJ1-1 TRBV27 . . CASSLLGREAFF TGTGCCAGCAGTTTATTAGGGCGTGAAGCTTTCTTT
TRBJ2-2 TRBV6-6 . TRBD2 CASSPLAGGELFF TGTGCCAGCAGTCCTCTAGCGGGAGGGGAGCTGTTTTTT
TRBJ1-1 TRBV2 few TRBD1 CASADRVNTEAFF TGTGCCAGTGCGGACAGGGTTAACACTGAAGCTTTCTTT
TRBJ1-5 TRBV5-8 . . CASGILHNQPQHF TGTGCCAGCGGCATCCTCCACAATCAGCCCCAGCATTTT